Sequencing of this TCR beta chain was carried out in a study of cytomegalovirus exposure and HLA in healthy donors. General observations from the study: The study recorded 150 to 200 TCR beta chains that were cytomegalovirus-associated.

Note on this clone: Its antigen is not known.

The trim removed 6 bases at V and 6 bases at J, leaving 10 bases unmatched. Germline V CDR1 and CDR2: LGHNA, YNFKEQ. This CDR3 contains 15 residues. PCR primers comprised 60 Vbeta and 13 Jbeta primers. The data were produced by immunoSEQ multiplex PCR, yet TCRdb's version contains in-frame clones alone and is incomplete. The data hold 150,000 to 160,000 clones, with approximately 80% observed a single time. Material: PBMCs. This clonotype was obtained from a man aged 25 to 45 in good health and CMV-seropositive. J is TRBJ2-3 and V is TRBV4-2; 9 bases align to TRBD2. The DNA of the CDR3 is TGTGCCAGCAGTAAACTAGCGGGTGACGGGGATACGCAGTATTTT. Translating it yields CASSKLAGDGDTQYF.